The sequence of this TCR beta chain was determined in a study of Graves' ophthalmopathy and Graves' hyperthyroidism. General study points: Classification of ophthalmopathy versus stable hyperthyroidism by a 13-signature model yielded under 90% sensitivity and around 81% specificity.

Germline CDR1 is GTSNPN and CDR2 is SVGIG (reference sequence). This CDR3 region has 12 residues. V lost 7 bases to trimming and J lost 0 bases, with 9 bases between them. Amplifying from RNA transcripts, the study obtained TCR beta CDR3 regions. The library came from an HTBI-primed first-round RT-PCR and a second-round multiplex PCR. TCRdb used MiXCR to reprocess the multiplex PCR reads, holding one entry per CDR3 protein. Of hundreds of thousands of distinct CDR3 sequences in the sample, 20% to 25% are singletons; the top ten hold approximately 3.2%. This clonotype occurred many times. Its cognate antigen is unknown. Hyperthyroidism is called stable when no ophthalmopathy develops within 18 months of follow-up. Recruitment covered hyperthyroidism patients aged 18 to 65 whose new diagnosis was of under 2 months' duration.

The TCR was taken from a woman aged 18-29 years with stable Graves' hyperthyroidism. The sample consisted of peripheral blood. This sequence joins TRBV30 and TRBJ1-1; possible D gene TRBD1, 6 bases. CDR3 protein: CALDRLNTEAFF. The CDR3 DNA follows: TGTGCCTTGGACAGATTGAACACTGAAGCTTTCTTT.